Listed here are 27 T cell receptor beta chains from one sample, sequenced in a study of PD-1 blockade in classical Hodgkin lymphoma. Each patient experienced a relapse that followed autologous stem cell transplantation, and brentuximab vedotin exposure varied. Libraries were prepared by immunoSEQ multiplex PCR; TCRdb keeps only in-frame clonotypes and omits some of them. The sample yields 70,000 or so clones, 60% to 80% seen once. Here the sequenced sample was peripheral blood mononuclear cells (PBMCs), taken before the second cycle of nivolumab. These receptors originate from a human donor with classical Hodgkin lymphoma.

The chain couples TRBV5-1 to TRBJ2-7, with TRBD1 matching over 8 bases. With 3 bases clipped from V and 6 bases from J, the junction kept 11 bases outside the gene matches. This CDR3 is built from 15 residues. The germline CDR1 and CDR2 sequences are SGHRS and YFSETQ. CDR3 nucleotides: TGCGCCAGCAGCTCGGGACAGGCCCTTGGGGCCGAGCAGTACTTC. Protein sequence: CASSSGQALGAEQYF.

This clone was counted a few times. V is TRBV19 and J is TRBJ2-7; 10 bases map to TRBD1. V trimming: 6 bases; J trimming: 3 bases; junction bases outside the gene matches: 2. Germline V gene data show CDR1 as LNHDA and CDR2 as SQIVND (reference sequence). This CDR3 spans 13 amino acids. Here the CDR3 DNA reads TGTGCCAGTAGGGGACAGGGGAGCTACGAGCAGTACTTC. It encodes CASRGQGSYEQYF.

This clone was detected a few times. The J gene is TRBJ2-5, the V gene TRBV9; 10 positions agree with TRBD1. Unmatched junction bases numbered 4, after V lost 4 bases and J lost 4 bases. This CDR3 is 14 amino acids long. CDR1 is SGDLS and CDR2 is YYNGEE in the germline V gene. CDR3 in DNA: TGTGCCAGCAGCCTCCGGACAGGGGGAGAGACCCAGTACTTC. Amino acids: CASSLRTGGETQYF.

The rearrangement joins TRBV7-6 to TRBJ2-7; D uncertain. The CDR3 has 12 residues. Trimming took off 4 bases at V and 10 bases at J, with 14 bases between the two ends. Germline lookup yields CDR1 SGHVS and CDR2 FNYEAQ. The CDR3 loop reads CASSYLGSEQYF. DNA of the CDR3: TGTGCCAGCAGCTACCTAGGCTCCGAACAGTACTTC.

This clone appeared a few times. DNA of the CDR3: TGTGCCATCAGTGAGTCCGGGACAGGGGCTAGCGGATTATCCTACGAGCAGTACTTC. It codes for CAISESGTGASGLSYEQYF. The chain combines TRBV10-3 with TRBJ2-7, with 10 positions matching TRBD1. J lost 1 base, V lost 0 bases, and 12 bases had no gene match. Germline CDR1 ENHRY, CDR2 SYGVKD. The length of the CDR3 is 19 residues.

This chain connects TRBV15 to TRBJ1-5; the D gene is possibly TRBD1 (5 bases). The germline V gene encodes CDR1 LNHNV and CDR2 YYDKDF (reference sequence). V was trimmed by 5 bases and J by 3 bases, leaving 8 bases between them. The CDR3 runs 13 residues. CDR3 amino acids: CATSAQVNQPQHF. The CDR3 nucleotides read TGTGCCACCAGCGCACAGGTCAATCAGCCCCAGCATTTT. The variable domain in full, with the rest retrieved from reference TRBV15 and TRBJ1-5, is DAMVIQNPRYQVTQFGKPVTLSCSQTLNHNVMYWYQQKSSQAPKLLFHYYDKDFNNEADTPDNFQSRRPNTSFCFLDIRSPGLGDTAMYLCATSAQVNQPQHFGDGTRLSIL.

The DNA for the CDR3 is TGCGCCAGCAGCCCCTCCGAGGGGAAAGGGGCTTATGGCTACACCTTC. This translates into CASSPSEGKGAYGYTF. The chain links TRBV4-1 to TRBJ1-2, with TRBD1 as a possible D gene (5 bases). The ends were cut back, 4 bases at V and 5 bases at J, with 20 bases in the middle. The CDR3 runs 16 residues. Per the germline V gene, CDR1 is MGHRA and CDR2 is YSYEKL.

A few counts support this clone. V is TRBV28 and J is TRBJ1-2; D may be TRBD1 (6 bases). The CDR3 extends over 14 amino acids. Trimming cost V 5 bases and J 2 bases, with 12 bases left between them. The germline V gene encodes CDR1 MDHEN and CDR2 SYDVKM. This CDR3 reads CASSPMRGNYGYTF. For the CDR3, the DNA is TGTGCCAGCAGTCCCATGAGGGGGAACTATGGCTACACCTTC.

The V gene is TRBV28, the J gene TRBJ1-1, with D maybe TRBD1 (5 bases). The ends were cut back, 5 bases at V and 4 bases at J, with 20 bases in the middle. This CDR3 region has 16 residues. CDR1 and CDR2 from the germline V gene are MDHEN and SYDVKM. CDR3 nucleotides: TGTGCCAGCAGTCCCTCCTGGGGGTCAGGTAGCACTGAAGCTTTCTTT. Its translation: CASSPSWGSGSTEAFF.

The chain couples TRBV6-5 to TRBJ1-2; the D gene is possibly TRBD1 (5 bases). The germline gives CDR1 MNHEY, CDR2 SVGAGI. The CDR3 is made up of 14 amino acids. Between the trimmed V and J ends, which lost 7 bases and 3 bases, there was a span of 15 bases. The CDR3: CASKNIKGDYGYTF. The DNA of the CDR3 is TGTGCCAGCAAGAACATAAAAGGGGACTATGGCTACACCTTC.

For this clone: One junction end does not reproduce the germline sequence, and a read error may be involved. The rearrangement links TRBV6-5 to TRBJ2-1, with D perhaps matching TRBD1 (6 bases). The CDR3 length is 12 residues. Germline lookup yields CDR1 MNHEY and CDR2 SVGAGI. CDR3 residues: CASTGTYNEQFF. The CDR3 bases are TGCGCCAGCACAGGGACATACAATGAGCAGTTCTTC.

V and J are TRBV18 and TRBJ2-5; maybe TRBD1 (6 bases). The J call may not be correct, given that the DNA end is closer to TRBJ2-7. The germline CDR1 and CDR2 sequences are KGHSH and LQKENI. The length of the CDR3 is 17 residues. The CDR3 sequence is CASSPGILSGHPYEQYF. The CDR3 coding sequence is TGTGCCAGCTCACCTGGGATATTGTCGGGACACCCGTACGAGCAGTACTTC.

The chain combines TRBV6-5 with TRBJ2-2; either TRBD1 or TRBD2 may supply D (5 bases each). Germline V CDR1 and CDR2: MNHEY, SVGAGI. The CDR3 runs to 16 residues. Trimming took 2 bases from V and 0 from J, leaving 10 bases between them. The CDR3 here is CASSYLGTANTGELFF. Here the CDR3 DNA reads TGTGCCAGCAGTTACCTCGGGACGGCGAACACCGGGGAGCTGTTTTTT.

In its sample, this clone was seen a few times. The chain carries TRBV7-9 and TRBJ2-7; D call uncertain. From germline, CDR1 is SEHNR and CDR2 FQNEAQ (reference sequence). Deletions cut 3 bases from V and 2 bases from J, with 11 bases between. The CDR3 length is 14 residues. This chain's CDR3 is CASSLSQMAYEQYF. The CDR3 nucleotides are TGTGCCAGCAGCTTGTCACAGATGGCCTACGAGCAGTACTTC. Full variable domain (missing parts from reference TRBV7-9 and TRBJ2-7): DTGVSQNPRHKITKRGQNVTFRCDPISEHNRLYWYRQTLGQGPEFLTYFQNEAQLEKSRLLSDRFSAERPKGSFSTLEIQRTEQGDSAMYLCASSLSQMAYEQYFGPGTRLTVT.

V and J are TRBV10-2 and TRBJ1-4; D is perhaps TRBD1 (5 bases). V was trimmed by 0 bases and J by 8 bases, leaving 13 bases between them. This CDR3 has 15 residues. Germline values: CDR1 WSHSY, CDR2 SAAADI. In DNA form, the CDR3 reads TGCGCCAGCAGTGAGTCCCCGATGGGGCTAGAAAAACTGTTTTTT. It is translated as CASSESPMGLEKLFF.

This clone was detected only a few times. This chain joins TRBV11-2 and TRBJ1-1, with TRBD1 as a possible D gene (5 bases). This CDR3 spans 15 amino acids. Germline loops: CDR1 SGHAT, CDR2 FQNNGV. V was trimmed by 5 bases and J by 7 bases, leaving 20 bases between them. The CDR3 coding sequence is TGTGCCAGCAGCCTGGCAACGGGACTTTTTATTGAAGCTTTCTTT. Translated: CASSLATGLFIEAFF.

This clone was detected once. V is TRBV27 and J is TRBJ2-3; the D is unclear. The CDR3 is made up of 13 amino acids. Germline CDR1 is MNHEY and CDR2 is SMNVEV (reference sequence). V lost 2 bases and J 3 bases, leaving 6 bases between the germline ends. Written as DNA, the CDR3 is TGTGCCAGCAGTTTACGCATAACAGATACGCAGTATTTT. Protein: CASSLRITDTQYF.

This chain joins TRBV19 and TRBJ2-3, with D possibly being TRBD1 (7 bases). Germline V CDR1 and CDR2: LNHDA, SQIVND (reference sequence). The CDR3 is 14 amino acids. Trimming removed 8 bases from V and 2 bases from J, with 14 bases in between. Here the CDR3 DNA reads TGTGCCAGTTCGGGGGACAGCTACACAGATACGCAGTATTTT. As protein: CASSGDSYTDTQYF.

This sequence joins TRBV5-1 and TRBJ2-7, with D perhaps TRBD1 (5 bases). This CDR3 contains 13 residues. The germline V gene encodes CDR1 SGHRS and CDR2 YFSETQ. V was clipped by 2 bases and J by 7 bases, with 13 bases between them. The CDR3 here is CASSLTGRGEQYF. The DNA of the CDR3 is TGCGCCAGCAGCTTAACAGGCCGTGGAGAGCAGTACTTC.

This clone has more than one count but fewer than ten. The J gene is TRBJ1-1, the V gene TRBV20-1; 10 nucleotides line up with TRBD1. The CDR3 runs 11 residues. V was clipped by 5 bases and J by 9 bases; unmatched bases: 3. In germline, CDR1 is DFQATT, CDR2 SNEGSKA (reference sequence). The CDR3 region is CSAGTGVQAFF. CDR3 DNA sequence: TGCAGTGCTGGGACAGGGGTTCAAGCTTTCTTT.

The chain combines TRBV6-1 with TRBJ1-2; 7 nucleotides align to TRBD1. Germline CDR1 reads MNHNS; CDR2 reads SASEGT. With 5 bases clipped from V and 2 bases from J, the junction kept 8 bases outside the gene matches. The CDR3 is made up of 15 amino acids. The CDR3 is CASSKPGTVNYGYTF. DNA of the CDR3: TGTGCCAGCAGTAAACCCGGGACAGTCAACTATGGCTACACCTTC.

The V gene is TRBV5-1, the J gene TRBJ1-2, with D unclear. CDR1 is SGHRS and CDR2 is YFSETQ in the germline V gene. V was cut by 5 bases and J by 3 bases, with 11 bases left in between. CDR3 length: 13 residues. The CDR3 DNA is TGCGCCAGCAGTCCCGATTTTGACTATGGCTACACCTTC. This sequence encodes CASSPDFDYGYTF.

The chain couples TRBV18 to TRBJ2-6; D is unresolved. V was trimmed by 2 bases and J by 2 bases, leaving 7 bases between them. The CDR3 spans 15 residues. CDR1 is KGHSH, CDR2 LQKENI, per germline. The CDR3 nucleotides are TGTGCCAGCTCACCAAACGAAGCTGGGGCCAACGTCCTGACTTTC. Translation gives CASSPNEAGANVLTF.

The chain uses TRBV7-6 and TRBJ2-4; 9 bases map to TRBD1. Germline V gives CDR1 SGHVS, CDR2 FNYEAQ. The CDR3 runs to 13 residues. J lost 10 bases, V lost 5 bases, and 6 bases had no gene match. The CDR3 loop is CASSPADRGIQYF. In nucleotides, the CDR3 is TGTGCCAGCAGCCCAGCGGACAGGGGAATTCAGTACTTC.

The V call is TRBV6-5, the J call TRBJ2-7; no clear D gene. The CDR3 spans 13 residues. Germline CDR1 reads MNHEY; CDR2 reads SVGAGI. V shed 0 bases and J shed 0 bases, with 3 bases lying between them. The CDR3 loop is CASSYSSSYEQYF. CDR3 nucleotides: TGTGCCAGCAGTTACTCAAGCTCCTACGAGCAGTACTTC.

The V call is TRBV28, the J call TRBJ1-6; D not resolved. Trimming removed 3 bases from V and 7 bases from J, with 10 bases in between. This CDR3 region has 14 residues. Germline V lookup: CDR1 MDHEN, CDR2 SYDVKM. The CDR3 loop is CASSLHRGNSPLHF. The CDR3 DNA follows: TGTGCCAGCAGTTTGCACAGAGGAAATTCACCCCTCCACTTT.

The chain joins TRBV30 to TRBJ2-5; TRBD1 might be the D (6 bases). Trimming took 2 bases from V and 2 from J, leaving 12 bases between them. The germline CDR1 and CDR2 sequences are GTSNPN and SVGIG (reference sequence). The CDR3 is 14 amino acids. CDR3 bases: TGTGCCTGGAGTCCGGACAGCCGTCAAGAGACCCAGTACTTC. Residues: CAWSPDSRQETQYF.